This T cell receptor beta chain was captured in a study of shared clonotypes between healthy human individuals. Only a few counts were recorded for this clone. Every donor was a Caucasian adult from Nashville, Tennessee. TCRdb keeps only in-frame clones here, not all; method: immunoSEQ multiplex PCR. The sample has about 2 million clones, 85% to 95% seen once. The V gene's germline CDR1 is SGHTA and CDR2 FQGNSA. Trimming left V 1 base short and J 14 bases short, with 9 bases between. The length of the CDR3 is 12 residues. V usage is TRBV7-2 and J usage is TRBJ1-6, with unresolved D. The receptor was isolated from a man between 18 and 35 years old in good health. What was sequenced was naive CD4+ T cells sorted from blood. Subset meaning: CD45RA+ positively selected. CDR3 sequence reads: CASSLVVAALHF. CDR3 coding DNA: TGTGCCAGCAGCTTAGTGGTAGCAGCCCTCCACTTT.